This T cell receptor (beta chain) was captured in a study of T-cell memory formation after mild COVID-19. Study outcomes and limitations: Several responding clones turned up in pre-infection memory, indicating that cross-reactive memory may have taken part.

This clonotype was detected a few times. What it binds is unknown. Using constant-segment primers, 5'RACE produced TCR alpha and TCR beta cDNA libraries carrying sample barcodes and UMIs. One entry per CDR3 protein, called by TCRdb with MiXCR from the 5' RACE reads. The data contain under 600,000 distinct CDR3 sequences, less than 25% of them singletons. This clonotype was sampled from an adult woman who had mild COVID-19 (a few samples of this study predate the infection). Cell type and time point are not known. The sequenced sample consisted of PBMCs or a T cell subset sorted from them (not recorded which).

This CDR3 is CASFGAGRRLAYEQYF. CDR3 in DNA: TGTGCCAGCTTTGGGGCAGGCAGGCGACTAGCCTACGAGCAGTACTTC. The rearrangement uses TRBV7-8 and TRBJ2-7; D might be TRBD2 (6 bases). The V and J ends lost 8 bases and 2 bases respectively, with 22 bases between them. CDR3 size: 16 residues. CDR1 SGHVS and CDR2 FQNEAQ come from the germline V gene.